The next 13 T cell receptor beta chains were all read from a single sample in a study of T cell responses to AZD1222 COVID-19 vaccine (dated by TCRdb to the early 2020s). Interpreted using the paper, the time point label stands for: baseline before first vaccination. Receptor amplification or capture employed the immunoSEQ multiplex PCR assay. Imported from immuneACCESS, the table was reduced by TCRdb to in-frame sequences with V and J called. These copies leave out some clones; in studies compared against another copy, an unresolved V gene accounts for under half, and the cause of the remainder is not known. The sample has over 150,000 clones on record, just over 90% of them singletons. Approximately 3% of the sample is in the top ten clones. Here the sequenced sample was peripheral blood, taken on day 0 of AZD1222 vaccination. The receptors were gathered from an adult in good health.

This chain joins TRBV7-2 and TRBJ1-1; unclear D gene. The V and J ends lost 0 bases and 0 bases respectively, with 8 bases between them. The CDR3 has 15 residues. Germline CDR1 reads SGHTA; CDR2 reads FQGNSA. CDR3 amino acids: CASSLASGVNTEAFF. The DNA of the CDR3 is TGTGCCAGCAGCTTAGCGTCAGGCGTGAACACTGAAGCTTTCTTT.

The J gene is TRBJ2-2, the V gene TRBV10-3; D not resolved. Germline V CDR1 and CDR2: ENHRY, SYGVKD. Trimming shortened V by 9 bases and J by 0 bases, and 20 bases separated the two germline ends. The CDR3 has 17 residues. The CDR3, as DNA: TGTGCCATTTACACCCGGGTTGGCTTCGCGAACACCGGGGAGCTGTTTTTT. It codes for CAIYTRVGFANTGELFF.

In its sample, this clone was seen a few times. The V and J genes are TRBV2 and TRBJ2-2; no definite D call. There are 16 residues in the CDR3. The germline CDR1 and CDR2 sequences are SNHLY and FYNNEI. Trimming removed 5 bases at V and 0 bases at J, with 13 bases between. The CDR3 DNA follows: TGTGCCAGCAGTTCCTCCGCCACGACGAACACCGGGGAGCTGTTTTTT. Translated, it gives CASSSSATTNTGELFF.

V gene TRBV3-1 (or the pseudogene TRBV3-2) combines with J gene TRBJ2-1; 9 bases align to TRBD1. This CDR3 has 13 amino acids. Germline CDR1 is LGHDT and CDR2 is YNNKEL (reference sequence). With 0 bases clipped from V and 15 bases from J, the junction kept 6 bases outside the gene matches. The CDR3 reads CASSQDLGQGLFF. Written as DNA, the CDR3 is TGTGCCAGCAGCCAAGATTTGGGACAGGGTTTGTTCTTC.

The chain combines TRBV12-3 or TRBV12-4 with TRBJ1-1; unclear D gene. The CDR3 totals 12 residues. V was shortened by 10 bases and J by 0 bases, with 9 bases between the two germline ends. The CDR3 protein is CATSTLNTEAFF. The CDR3 DNA sequence: TGTGCCACTAGCACCCTGAACACTGAAGCTTTCTTT.

This chain joins TRBV11-2 and TRBJ2-5; D tentatively reads TRBD1 or TRBD2 (5 bases each). Trimming took 5 bases from V and 4 from J, leaving 17 bases between them. CDR1 is SGHAT, CDR2 FQNNGV, per germline. The CDR3 spans 15 residues. DNA for the CDR3: TGTGCCAGCAGCCCGGGGCCGGGAACGGGAGAGACCCAGTACTTC. Translating gives CASSPGPGTGETQYF.

The V and J genes are TRBV4-2 and TRBJ1-5; tentative D call: TRBD1 (5 bases). CDR3 length: 15 amino acids. V shed 0 bases and J shed 5 bases, with 11 bases lying between them. Per germline, CDR1 LGHNA and CDR2 YNFKEQ. The CDR3 sequence: CASSQERGTYQPQHF. Written as DNA, the CDR3 is TGTGCCAGCAGCCAAGAAAGAGGGACTTATCAGCCCCAGCATTTT.

This chain links TRBV4-3 with TRBJ2-1; 9 bases fit TRBD2. With V trimmed by 0 bases and J by 4 bases, 4 bases remained unmatched. The CDR3 loop spans 16 amino acids. From germline, CDR1 is LGHNA and CDR2 YSLEER. The CDR3 spells CASSQEISGGYNEQFF. CDR3 DNA sequence: TGCGCCAGCAGCCAAGAGATTAGCGGGGGTTACAATGAGCAGTTCTTC.

The rearrangement links TRBV6-8 to TRBJ1-1; 7 bases fit TRBD1. There are 21 residues in the CDR3. From germline, CDR1 is MNHGY and CDR2 SAAAGT. V gave up 6 bases and J gave up 5 bases; unmatched junction bases: 30. Here the CDR3 DNA reads TGTGCCAGCAGACAAGAACTGCACGTAAAGGAAAAAGGGGGCAAACGTACTGAAGCTTTCTTT. It translates to CASRQELHVKEKGGKRTEAFF.

The chain is built from TRBV27 and TRBJ2-5; no definite D call. The V gene's germline CDR1 is MNHEY and CDR2 SMNVEV (reference sequence). There are 15 residues in the CDR3. Trimming took 0 bases from V and 2 from J, leaving 10 bases between them. The CDR3 loop is CASSLSSAPQETQYF. The CDR3 coding sequence is TGTGCCAGCAGTTTATCGTCTGCCCCACAAGAGACCCAGTACTTC.

The chain employs TRBV6-6 and TRBJ1-2; D gene ambiguous. Germline lookup yields CDR1 MNHNY and CDR2 SVGAGI (reference sequence). V lost 6 bases to trimming and J lost 6 bases, with 11 bases between them. The CDR3 totals 12 residues. The CDR3 DNA sequence: TGTGCCAGCAGGCTGGGCTTCGATGGCTACACCTTC. Protein product: CASRLGFDGYTF.

The chain has TRBV2 and TRBJ2-2, with 8 bases aligning to TRBD1. This CDR3 spans 14 amino acids. CDR1 and CDR2 (germline): SNHLY, FYNNEI. Losses at the gene ends were 7 bases for V and 5 bases for J; bases not matched to a gene: 6. CDR3 sequence: CASKYTGGTGELFF. The CDR3 bases are TGTGCCAGCAAATATACAGGGGGGACCGGGGAGCTGTTTTTT.

The sample holds one count of this clone. The chain couples TRBV6-4 to TRBJ1-2; no firm D call. The V end lost 2 bases, the J end lost 8 bases, and 9 bases lay between the germline ends. The CDR3 sequence is 12 residues long. Germline V gene lookup returns CDR1 MRHNA and CDR2 SNTAGT. CDR3 amino acids: CASSDGVVGYTF. The CDR3 DNA reads TGTGCCAGCAGTGACGGGGTTGTAGGCTACACCTTC.